This TCR beta chain came from a study of blood T cell repertoires in COVID-19. For the study at large: The analysed material was cDNA or gDNA that came from T cells, B-cell-depleted T cells, or PBMCs.

Repertoires were generated with immunoSEQ multiplex PCR, while TCRdb's copy carries only in-frame clones and drops some. This sample yields 180,000 or so clones, of which 86% are seen a single time; 4.5% to 7% belongs to the top ten. The receptor was isolated from a middle-aged man with acute COVID-19. The specimen sequenced was PBMCs or T cells enriched from blood (not recorded which).

This CDR3 is CASSSPYRSSNEKLFF. The CDR3 DNA reads TGTGCCAGCAGCTCCCCCTACCGATCCTCTAATGAAAAACTGTTTTTT. The V call is TRBV7-6, the J call TRBJ1-4; no definite D call. Germline V CDR1 and CDR2: SGHVS, FNYEAQ. Trimming removed 4 bases from V and 3 bases from J, with 15 bases in between. CDR3 length: 16 residues.